These T cell receptor beta chains were read from a single sample in a study of T cell responses to AZD1222 COVID-19 vaccine. The method was immunoSEQ multiplex PCR; TCRdb's version includes in-frame clones alone and lacks a portion of them. The sample yields more than 140,000 clones, roughly 90% seen once. The sample consisted of peripheral blood, taken on day 0 of AZD1222 vaccination. Receptor source: an adult in good health. CDR3s include the opening cysteine and the closing phenylalanine or tryptophan. The D gene is left open where the match is weak. Not all rows give a size; the values are once, few, many and, for expanded clones, a class.

d_gene: -; j_gene: TRBJ1-6; abundance: -; v_gene: TRBV28; CDR3nt: TGTGCCAGCAGCACTCAGGGGCCTCGAGCCCTCCACTTT; CDR3aa: CASSTQGPRALHF
d_gene: TRBD1; j_gene: TRBJ1-2; abundance: -; v_gene: TRBV7-2; CDR3nt: TGTGCCAGCAGCTTAGGCCCGGGACAGGCTAACTATGGCTACACCTTC; CDR3aa: CASSLGPGQANYGYTF
d_gene: -; j_gene: TRBJ2-7; abundance: -; v_gene: TRBV3-1/TRBV3-2; CDR3nt: TGTGCCAGCAGCCAAGTAGGATCGGGGGCCCTCTCCTACGAGCAGTACTTC; CDR3aa: CASSQVGSGALSYEQYF
d_gene: -; j_gene: TRBJ2-7; abundance: -; v_gene: TRBV7-2; CDR3nt: TGTGCCAGCAGCTTAGTTTTCGGACTGGGCTACGAGCAGTACTTC; CDR3aa: CASSLVFGLGYEQYF
d_gene: -; j_gene: TRBJ2-3; abundance: -; v_gene: TRBV19; CDR3nt: TGTGCCAGTAGCACGAGAGATACGCAGTATTTT; CDR3aa: CASSTRDTQYF
d_gene: TRBD1; j_gene: TRBJ1-2; abundance: -; v_gene: TRBV19; CDR3nt: TGTGCCAGTAGTATGATGGACAGGTCAAACTATGGCTACACCTTC; CDR3aa: CASSMMDRSNYGYTF
d_gene: -; j_gene: TRBJ2-1; abundance: -; v_gene: TRBV6-5; CDR3nt: TGTGCCAGCAGTCCGGGACTTATCTACAATGAGCAGTTCTTC; CDR3aa: CASSPGLIYNEQFF
d_gene: -; j_gene: TRBJ2-7; abundance: -; v_gene: TRBV7-9; CDR3nt: TGTGCCAGCAGCCCGAGAGGGGGGTACGAGCAGTACTTC; CDR3aa: CASSPRGGYEQYF
d_gene: -; j_gene: TRBJ1-1; abundance: once; v_gene: TRBV7-9; CDR3nt: TGTGCCAGCAGTAGACAGGCGAACACTGAAGCTTTCTTT; CDR3aa: CASSRQANTEAFF
d_gene: -; j_gene: TRBJ1-5; abundance: few; v_gene: TRBV6-2/TRBV6-3; CDR3nt: TGTGCCAGCAGTTTACTATCAGGGGCAAATCAGCCCCAGCATTTT; CDR3aa: CASSLLSGANQPQHF
d_gene: TRBD1; j_gene: TRBJ1-6; abundance: -; v_gene: TRBV4-3; CDR3nt: TGCGCCAGCAGCCCCAAAATCCACAGGGGGGATTCACCCCTCCACTTT; CDR3aa: CASSPKIHRGDSPLHF
d_gene: -; j_gene: TRBJ1-2; abundance: -; v_gene: TRBV3-1/TRBV3-2; CDR3nt: TGTGCCAGCAGCCGTTCAAGGGTCCGGGACGGAGGCAACTATGGCTACACCTTC; CDR3aa: CASSRSRVRDGGNYGYTF
d_gene: -; j_gene: TRBJ1-6; abundance: few; v_gene: TRBV19; CDR3nt: TGTGCCAGTAGGGTAGACAGGAAAGAGAATTCACCCCTCCACTTT; CDR3aa: CASRVDRKENSPLHF
d_gene: -; j_gene: TRBJ2-3; abundance: -; v_gene: TRBV12-3/TRBV12-4; CDR3nt: TGTGCCAGCAGTTTTCGTCGGGATACGCAGTATTTT; CDR3aa: CASSFRRDTQYF
d_gene: -; j_gene: TRBJ2-2; abundance: -; v_gene: TRBV6-6; CDR3nt: TGTGCCAGCAGAGATGATGTCAGTCCTAGGACCGGGGAGCTGTTTTTT; CDR3aa: CASRDDVSPRTGELFF